The 19 T cell receptor beta chains listed next were all sequenced from one sample in a study of identifying expanded T cells in peripheral blood. Assay: immunoSEQ multiplex PCR; the TCRdb copy retains only in-frame clones and omits some. This sample has approximately 86,000 clones, with approximately 85% found just once. Sequencing used blood. Receptors originate from a person between 18 and 75 years old in good health.

V and J are TRBV5-1 and TRBJ1-1; D perhaps matches TRBD1 (5 bases). Trimming shortened V by 4 bases and J by 0 bases, and 19 bases separated the two germline ends. This CDR3 is 17 amino acids long. Germline V CDR1 and CDR2: SGHRS, YFSETQ. The DNA of the CDR3 is TGCGCCAGCAGCAGGGGAAAGGGTGGAAGCATGAACACTGAAGCTTTCTTT. Translation: CASSRGKGGSMNTEAFF.

The V gene is TRBV7-9, the J gene TRBJ1-3; D is possibly TRBD1 (6 bases). Germline CDR1 is SEHNR and CDR2 is FQNEAQ (reference sequence). The CDR3 is 18 amino acids. Trimming stripped 1 base from V and 0 bases from J, with 16 bases between. The CDR3 spells CASSLGTAPRVSGNTIYF. The DNA for the CDR3 is TGTGCCAGCAGCTTAGGGACAGCCCCTCGGGTCTCTGGAAACACCATATATTTT.

Points on this clone: This sample includes further DNA sequences coding for the same CDR3. CDR3 nucleotides: TGTGCCAGCAGCGTAGGAGGGGGTGGCTACACCTTC. Amino acid sequence: CASSVGGGGYTF. The V and J genes are TRBV9 and TRBJ1-2, with D tentatively TRBD1 (6 bases). The CDR3 is 12 residues long. CDR1 is SGDLS and CDR2 is YYNGEE in the germline V gene. V gave up 0 bases and J gave up 7 bases, with 7 bases separating them.

The V gene is TRBV7-2, the J gene TRBJ2-5; 12 positions match TRBD2. Germline V CDR1 and CDR2: SGHTA, FQGNSA. Trimming cost V 2 bases and J 5 bases; bases outside gene matches: 3. The CDR3 totals 15 residues. For the CDR3, the DNA is TGTGCCAGCAGCTTAACGACTAGCGGGGGCGAGACCCAGTACTTC. Protein: CASSLTTSGGETQYF.

Here the CDR3 reads CASSYSGDEGETQYF. Written as DNA, the CDR3 is TGTGCCAGCAGTTACTCGGGGGACGAAGGAGAGACCCAGTACTTC. The chain carries TRBV6-5 and TRBJ2-5, with D perhaps given as TRBD1 or TRBD2 (5 bases each). Germline-derived CDR1 and CDR2 are MNHEY and SVGAGI. The CDR3 sequence is 15 residues long. Deletions cut 0 bases from V and 4 bases from J, with 12 bases between.

This rearrangement joins TRBV6-4 to TRBJ2-1; TRBD2 agrees at 13 bases. The CDR3 runs to 17 residues. Unmatched junction bases numbered 4, after V lost 0 bases and J lost 5 bases. The germline V gene has CDR1 MRHNA and CDR2 SNTAGT. The CDR3 sequence: CASSDSTSGGSNNEQFF. The CDR3 region has the DNA TGTGCCAGCAGTGACTCGACTAGCGGGGGGTCCAACAATGAGCAGTTCTTC.

The CDR3 loop reads CASSPDPSLNQPQHF. CDR3 sequence (DNA): TGTGCCAGCAGCCCCGACCCCTCTTTAAATCAGCCCCAGCATTTT. The chain links TRBV7-2 to TRBJ1-5, with no clear D. This CDR3 is 15 amino acids long. V lost 5 bases to trimming and J lost 4 bases, with 15 bases between them. CDR1 and CDR2 (germline): SGHTA, FQGNSA.

The chain couples TRBV7-8 to TRBJ2-7, with D tentatively TRBD1 (5 bases). Looked up from germline, CDR1 is SGHVS and CDR2 is FQNEAQ. Trimming took off 4 bases at V and 7 bases at J, with 17 bases between the two ends. The CDR3 runs to 14 residues. The CDR3 here is CASSSEQVTREQYF. The CDR3 DNA follows: TGTGCCAGCAGCTCAGAACAGGTTACGAGGGAGCAGTACTTC.

This clone was picked up a small number of times. V usage is TRBV2 and J usage is TRBJ2-7; possibly TRBD1 for D (5 bases). CDR3 size: 14 residues. V lost 10 bases, J lost 1 base, and 17 bases lay in between. CDR1 SNHLY and CDR2 FYNNEI come from the germline V gene. DNA for the CDR3: TGTGCCAATAAACAGGAACCGGAGTCCTACGAGCAGTACTTC. It yields the protein CANKQEPESYEQYF.

The chain joins TRBV6-1 to TRBJ1-3; D not certain. The CDR3 is 15 residues long. Germline CDR1 and CDR2: MNHNS and SASEGT. The germline V and J ends were trimmed by 1 base and 0 bases, with 7 bases remaining between them. The CDR3 protein is CASSEGAYSGNTIYF. The CDR3, as DNA: TGTGCCAGCAGTGAAGGGGCGTACTCTGGAAACACCATATATTTT.

This clone occurred a few times. J is TRBJ2-7 and V is TRBV6-5; possibly TRBD1 or TRBD2 for D (5 bases each). Trimming stripped 5 bases from V and 7 bases from J, with 15 bases between. Germline V gene lookup returns CDR1 MNHEY and CDR2 SVGAGI. The CDR3 runs 13 residues. For the CDR3, the DNA is TGTGCCAGCAGTAAGGGGACCCAGAAAGAGCAGTACTTC. Translation gives CASSKGTQKEQYF.

J is TRBJ2-7 and V is TRBV7-8, with 8 bases identical to TRBD1. V shed 4 bases and J 2 bases; nucleotides not matched to a gene: 7. The CDR3 covers 15 residues. Germline V CDR1 and CDR2: SGHVS, FQNEAQ. The chain's CDR3 is CASSSGGQGPYEQYF. The CDR3 DNA sequence: TGTGCCAGCAGCTCGGGTGGACAGGGCCCCTACGAGCAGTACTTC.

This rearrangement joins TRBV7-2 to TRBJ2-1; 9 bases align to TRBD2. The CDR3 is 15 amino acids. V gave up 3 bases and J gave up 6 bases; unmatched junction bases: 6. Germline values: CDR1 SGHTA, CDR2 FQGNSA. This CDR3 is CASSFRRGGRNEQFF. The CDR3 DNA follows: TGTGCCAGCAGCTTTAGGCGGGGGGGCCGCAATGAGCAGTTCTTC.

This chain uses TRBV7-9 with TRBJ1-4; D remains ambiguous. The CDR3 consists of 15 residues. The germline V gene encodes CDR1 SEHNR and CDR2 FQNEAQ (reference sequence). The germline V and J ends were trimmed by 1 base and 5 bases, with 11 bases remaining between them. CDR3 DNA sequence: TGTGCCAGCAGCTTAGGGTCGGGTGGGAATGAAAAACTGTTTTTT. Translating it yields CASSLGSGGNEKLFF.

The chain links TRBV25-1 to TRBJ1-5; possibly TRBD1 for D (5 bases). The CDR3 loop spans 13 amino acids. The V gene's germline CDR1 is MGHDK and CDR2 SYGVNS. The V gene lost 3 bases and the J gene lost 6 bases, with 9 bases spanning the gap. The CDR3 DNA follows: TGTGCCAGCAGTGAGGGGGGGATTCAGCCCCAGCATTTT. Amino acid sequence: CASSEGGIQPQHF.

The chain recombines TRBV4-2 with TRBJ1-5; 9 bases are a match to TRBD1. Germline V gene data show CDR1 as LGHNA and CDR2 as YNFKEQ. The V and J ends lost 6 bases and 5 bases, in that order; junction bases with no gene match: 8. The CDR3 sequence is 15 residues long. This CDR3 is CASRYSNRGHQPQHF. The CDR3 bases are TGTGCCAGCAGGTATAGTAACAGGGGGCATCAGCCCCAGCATTTT.

V usage is TRBV10-3 and J usage is TRBJ2-7; D is unclear. CDR3 length: 14 residues. Trimming cost V 5 bases and J 6 bases, with 17 bases left between them. Germline V gene data show CDR1 as ENHRY and CDR2 as SYGVKD. The CDR3: CAISSSSTDGEQYF. DNA for the CDR3: TGTGCCATCAGTTCCTCCTCCACAGACGGCGAGCAGTACTTC.

The gene calls are TRBV7-2 and TRBJ2-3; TRBD2 might be the D (7 bases). This CDR3 has 16 residues. Germline assignment: CDR1 SGHTA and CDR2 FQGNSA. V was trimmed by 1 base and J by 6 bases, leaving 17 bases between them. CDR3 region: CASSLDARGASDTQYF. CDR3 coding DNA: TGTGCCAGCAGCTTAGATGCCCGGGGGGCGTCCGATACGCAGTATTTT.

There are a few counts of this clone. The chain combines TRBV30 with TRBJ1-5; D unresolved. Looked up from germline, CDR1 is GTSNPN and CDR2 is SVGIG (reference sequence). The CDR3 spans 12 residues. V lost 7 bases and J lost 5, with 12 bases in between. CDR3 residues: CAFQQKDQPQHF. CDR3 nucleotide sequence: TGTGCCTTCCAACAGAAGGATCAGCCCCAGCATTTT. Full variable domain (outside the CDR3, taken from reference TRBV30 and TRBJ1-5): SQTIHQWPATLVQPVGSPLSLECTVEGTSNPNLYWYRQAAGRGLQLLFYSVGIGQISSEVPQNLSASRPQDRQFILSSKKLLLSDSGFYLCAFQQKDQPQHFGDGTRLSIL.